One and the same sample provided the 13 T cell receptor beta chains below, sequenced in a study of OX40 agonist ivuxolimab in advanced cancers. Assay: immunoSEQ multiplex PCR; the TCRdb copy retains only in-frame clones and omits some. The profile shows about 10,000 clones, 70% to 85% of them singletons. The sequencing used CD4+ or CD8+ T cells sorted from blood, collected in a trial of the OX40 agonist ivuxolimab. These receptors all come from an adult with an advanced solid tumor such as melanoma, head and neck, liver or kidney cancer.

V and J are TRBV23-1 and TRBJ2-6; D unresolved. TRBV23-1 carries the ORF label, with uncertain function. The CDR3 spans 16 residues. V was clipped by 3 bases and J by 3 bases, with 12 bases between them. The DNA of the CDR3 is TGCGCCAGCAGTCAGACACCTCCTAGTGGGGCCAACGTCCTGACTTTC. Translating it yields CASSQTPPSGANVLTF.

V gene TRBV28 combines with J gene TRBJ2-7, with D possibly being TRBD1 or TRBD2 (7 bases each). V dropped 3 bases and J dropped 5 bases, with 23 bases sitting between them. The CDR3 loop spans 17 amino acids. Germline-derived CDR1 and CDR2 are MDHEN and SYDVKM. CDR3 amino acids: CASSFQQGREVGDEQYF. The CDR3 coding sequence is TGTGCCAGCAGTTTTCAACAGGGGAGGGAAGTCGGGGACGAGCAGTACTTC.

The rearrangement uses TRBV9 and TRBJ2-1; maybe TRBD2 (6 bases). The CDR3 contains 12 residues. Germline lookup yields CDR1 SGDLS and CDR2 YYNGEE. V gave up 0 bases and J gave up 9 bases, with 7 bases separating them. The CDR3 nucleotides are TGTGCCAGCAGCGTAGGGGGGGTTGAGCAGTTCTTC. It is translated as CASSVGGVEQFF.

The chain recombines TRBV6-6 with TRBJ1-4; D perhaps matches TRBD1 (5 bases). The CDR3 contains 13 residues. Trimming took off 0 bases at V and 10 bases at J, with 9 bases between the two ends. CDR1 is MNHNY and CDR2 is SVGAGI in the germline V gene (reference sequence). The CDR3 sequence is CASSYSSGGKLFF. For the CDR3, the DNA is TGTGCCAGCAGTTACTCGAGTGGGGGAAAACTGTTTTTT.

In the case of this clone: An end of the junction does not agree with germline; a read error may underlie this. The rearrangement links TRBV11-2 to TRBJ1-2, with TRBD1 as a possible D gene (5 bases). Germline CDR1 SGHAT, CDR2 FQNNGV. This CDR3 contains 12 residues. CDR3 nucleotide sequence: TGTGCCAGCAGCCTAGACAGCTATGGCTACACCTTC. Its protein is CASSLDSYGYTF.

The chain couples TRBV6-6 to TRBJ2-7; D is perhaps TRBD1 (6 bases). The V and J ends lost 5 bases and 7 bases respectively, with 15 bases between them. The CDR3 is 13 residues long. Germline CDR1 and CDR2: MNHNY and SVGAGI (reference sequence). The CDR3 DNA reads TGTGCCAGCAGTACACCGATCAGGGGAGAGCAGTACTTC. Its translation is CASSTPIRGEQYF.

This clone was picked up one time. This sequence joins TRBV28 and TRBJ2-2; no clear D gene. Germline V lookup: CDR1 MDHEN, CDR2 SYDVKM. The CDR3 loop spans 12 amino acids. The V gene lost 4 bases and the J gene lost 6 bases, with 6 bases spanning the gap. The CDR3 DNA reads as TGTGCCAGCAGTTGGATGTCCGGGGAGCTGTTTTTT. The encoded protein is CASSWMSGELFF.

The chain combines TRBV13 with TRBJ2-1; 13 bases match TRBD2. CDR3 size: 15 residues. Trimming removed 5 bases from V and 6 bases from J; junction bases left unmatched: 4. From germline, CDR1 is PRHDT and CDR2 FYEKMQ (reference sequence). CDR3 amino acids: CASSKGTSGANEQFF. The CDR3 DNA sequence: TGTGCCAGCAGCAAGGGGACTAGCGGGGCCAATGAGCAGTTCTTC.

V is TRBV29-1 and J is TRBJ2-7; TRBD2 aligns across 10 bases. Trimming at V came to 4 bases and at J to 5 bases, leaving 8 bases not matched to a gene. The CDR3 spans 14 residues. CDR1 and CDR2 from the germline V gene are SQVTM and ANQGSEA. The chain's CDR3 is CSVGGLAGVDEQYF. The CDR3 bases are TGCAGCGTTGGTGGTCTAGCGGGAGTTGACGAGCAGTACTTC.

The genes are TRBV7-9 and TRBJ2-5; 8 bases align to TRBD1. V was pared by 1 base and J by 4 bases, with 2 bases of the junction left unmatched. The CDR3 totals 14 residues. In germline, CDR1 is SEHNR, CDR2 FQNEAQ (reference sequence). The CDR3 DNA sequence: TGTGCCAGCAGCTTAGAGGACAGGGCAGAGACCCAGTACTTC. Translation: CASSLEDRAETQYF.

On this clone itself: Distinct nucleotide sequences in the sample also encode this CDR3. This chain uses TRBV7-2 with TRBJ2-7; 9 bases fit TRBD2. Germline CDR1 reads SGHTA; CDR2 reads FQGNSA. After removal of 5 bases from V and 5 bases from J, the junction contained 7 bases not matched to a gene. The CDR3 covers 14 residues. The CDR3 sequence is CASSLVSGSDEQYF. CDR3 in DNA: TGTGCCAGCAGCCTCGTTAGCGGGAGCGACGAGCAGTACTTC. Variable domain in full (rest from reference TRBV7-2 and TRBJ2-7): GAGVSQSPSNKVTEKGKDVELRCDPISGHTALYWYRQSLGQGLEFLIYFQGNSAPDKSGLPSDRFSAERTGGSVSTLTIQRTQQEDSAVYLCASSLVSGSDEQYFGPGTRLTVT.

This clone was counted a single time. The chain links TRBV28 to TRBJ2-5; D possibly corresponds to TRBD2 (6 bases). V dropped 10 bases and J dropped 11 bases, with 17 bases sitting between them. The CDR3 loop spans 11 amino acids. CDR1 and CDR2 from the germline V gene are MDHEN and SYDVKM. The CDR3 sequence: CATKGGQEQYF. DNA for the CDR3: TGTGCCACCAAAGGAGGGCAGGAGCAGTACTTC.

The chain links TRBV5-4 to TRBJ2-7; D gene unclear. The CDR3 has 11 residues. Germline CDR1 is SGHNT and CDR2 is YYREEE (reference sequence). V was pared by 5 bases and J by 5 bases, with 8 bases between. The CDR3 loop reads CASSSSDEQYF. CDR3 in DNA: TGTGCCAGCAGTTCTTCCGACGAGCAGTACTTC.